A selection of T cell receptor beta chains follows, all from one sample in a study of T cells after yellow fever vaccination. TCRdb reprocessed the 5' RACE reads via MiXCR and lists one record per CDR3 protein. The sample lists 110,000 or so distinct CDR3 sequences, 5.5% to 8% occurring once. Sequencing used CD4+ T cells sorted from PBMCs, obtained roughly 45 days after the first yellow fever vaccination. The origin of the receptors is a man aged 18 to 30 who received the YFV17D yellow fever vaccine. The CDR3 runs from the conserved cysteine through the conserved F or W. The order of the fields is D gene, V gene, clone size, CDR3 length, J gene, CDR3 protein, CDR3 DNA. The D gene is left open where the match is weak. Sizes are listed as once, few, many or a size class.

NA	TRBV5-1	many	15	TRBJ2-1	CASSLLGGGLNEQFF	TGCGCCAGCAGCTTGTTGGGGGGGGGCCTCAATGAGCAGTTCTTC
NA	TRBV7-2	many	17	TRBJ2-3	CASSLSRRGALTDTQYF	TGTGCCAGCAGCTTAAGCAGACGGGGGGCCCTCACAGATACGCAGTATTTT
NA	TRBV7-2	many	12	TRBJ1-1	CASSFRNTEAFF	TGTGCCAGCAGCTTTAGAAACACTGAAGCTTTCTTT
TRBD1	TRBV7-9	many	16	TRBJ1-1	CASALQGAKTNTEAFF	TGTGCCAGCGCACTACAGGGGGCCAAGACGAACACTGAAGCTTTCTTT
NA	TRBV6-2/TRBV6-3	many	16	TRBJ2-3	CASSYSAPLGTDTQYF	TGTGCCAGCAGTTACTCCGCTCCTTTGGGTACAGATACGCAGTATTTT
TRBD2	TRBV7-2	many	18	TRBJ2-3	CASSLPGLANRDTDTQYF	TGTGCCAGCAGCTTACCGGGACTAGCAAATCGTGACACAGATACGCAGTATTTT
NA	TRBV7-2	many	14	TRBJ2-5	CASSGPLPRETQYF	TGTGCCAGCAGCGGACCGCTGCCCAGGGAGACCCAGTACTTC
TRBD2	TRBV12-3/TRBV12-4	many	15	TRBJ2-2	CASSSGGDDTGELFF	TGTGCCAGCAGTTCGGGGGGGGACGACACCGGGGAGCTGTTTTTT
TRBD1	TRBV5-1	many	16	TRBJ1-1	CASSPSKTGGNTEAFF	TGCGCCAGCAGCCCCTCAAAGACAGGGGGCAACACTGAAGCTTTCTTT
TRBD1	TRBV5-1	many	14	TRBJ2-7	CASQIRDSTYEQYF	TGCGCCAGCCAGATCCGGGACAGTACCTACGAGCAGTACTTC
TRBD1	TRBV3-1	many	15	TRBJ2-7	CASSQGLQGAREQYF	TGTGCCAGCAGCCAGGGTCTCCAGGGGGCTCGGGAGCAGTACTTC
TRBD2	TRBV30	many	16	TRBJ2-7	CAWSVTLLAGRYEQYF	TGTGCCTGGAGTGTAACATTACTAGCGGGGCGATACGAGCAGTACTTC
TRBD2	TRBV12-3/TRBV12-4	many	15	TRBJ2-2	CASSLHTAGAGELFF	TGTGCCAGCAGTTTGCACACGGCGGGGGCCGGGGAGCTGTTTTTT
NA	TRBV29-1	few	13	TRBJ1-1	CSVELTAGTEAFF	TGCAGCGTTGAGCTGACAGCCGGAACTGAAGCTTTCTTT
NA	TRBV5-1	many	14	TRBJ1-1	CASSFTSGNTEAFF	TGCGCCAGCAGCTTCACCTCGGGGAACACTGAAGCTTTCTTT
NA	TRBV5-1	many	14	TRBJ2-5	CASSLEIHQETQYF	TGCGCCAGCAGCTTGGAAATACACCAAGAGACCCAGTACTTC
TRBD2	TRBV5-4	many	17	TRBJ2-5	CASSAASGRPFQETQYF	TGTGCCAGCAGCGCGGCTAGCGGGAGACCGTTCCAAGAGACCCAGTACTTC
TRBD1	TRBV5-6	many	15	TRBJ1-1	CASSLSQGVLTEAFF	TGTGCCAGCAGCTTATCACAGGGGGTTCTTACTGAAGCTTTCTTT
NA	TRBV5-1	many	8	TRBJ2-4	CAKNIQYF	TGCGCCAAAAACATTCAGTACTTC
TRBD2	TRBV5-1	many	17	TRBJ2-1	CASSLLAGGSSYNEQFF	TGCGCCAGCAGCCTTCTAGCGGGGGGGAGCTCCTACAATGAGCAGTTCTTC
NA	TRBV5-1	many	12	TRBJ2-1	CASSLEFREQFF	TGCGCCAGCAGCTTGGAGTTTCGCGAGCAGTTCTTC